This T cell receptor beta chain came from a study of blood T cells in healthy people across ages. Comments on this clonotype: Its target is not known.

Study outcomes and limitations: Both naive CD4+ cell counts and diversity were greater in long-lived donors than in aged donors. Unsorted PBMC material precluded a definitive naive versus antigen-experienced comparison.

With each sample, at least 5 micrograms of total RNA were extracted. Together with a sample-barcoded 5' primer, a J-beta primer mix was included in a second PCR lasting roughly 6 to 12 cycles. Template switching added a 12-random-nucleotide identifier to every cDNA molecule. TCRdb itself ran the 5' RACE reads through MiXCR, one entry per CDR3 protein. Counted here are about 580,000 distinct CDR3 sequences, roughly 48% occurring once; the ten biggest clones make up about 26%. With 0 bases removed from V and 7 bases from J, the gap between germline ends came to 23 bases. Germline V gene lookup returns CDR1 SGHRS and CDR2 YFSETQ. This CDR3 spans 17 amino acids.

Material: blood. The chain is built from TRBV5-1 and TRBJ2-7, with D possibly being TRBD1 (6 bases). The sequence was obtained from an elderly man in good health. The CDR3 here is CASSLAVGDTVQGEQYF. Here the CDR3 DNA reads TGCGCCAGCAGCTTGGCGGTGGGGGACACCGTCCAAGGTGAGCAGTACTTC.